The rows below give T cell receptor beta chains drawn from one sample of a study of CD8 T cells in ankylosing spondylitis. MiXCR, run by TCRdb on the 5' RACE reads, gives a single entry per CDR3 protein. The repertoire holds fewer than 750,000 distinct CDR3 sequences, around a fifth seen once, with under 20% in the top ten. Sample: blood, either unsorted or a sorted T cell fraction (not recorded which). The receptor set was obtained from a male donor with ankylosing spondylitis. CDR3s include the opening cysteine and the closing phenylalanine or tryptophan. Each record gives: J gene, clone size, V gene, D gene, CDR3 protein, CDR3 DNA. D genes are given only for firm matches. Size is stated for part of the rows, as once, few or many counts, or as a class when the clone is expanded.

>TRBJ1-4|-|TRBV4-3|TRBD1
CASSQETGGVGEKLFF
TGCGCCAGCAGCCAAGAGACAGGGGGCGTGGGTGAAAAACTGTTTTTT
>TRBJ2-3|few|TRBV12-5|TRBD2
CASALSGVRDTQYF
TGTGCTAGTGCCTTAAGCGGGGTCAGAGATACGCAGTATTTT
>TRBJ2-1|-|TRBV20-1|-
CSARDPPNEQFF
TGCAGTGCTAGAGATCCGCCCAATGAGCAGTTCTTC
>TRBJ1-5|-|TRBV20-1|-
CSARKGVQQHF
TGCAGTGCTAGAAAAGGGGTCCAGCAGCATTTT
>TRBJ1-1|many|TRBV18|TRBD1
CASSPDRANTEAFF
TGTGCCAGCAGTCCCGACAGGGCAAACACTGAAGCTTTCTTT
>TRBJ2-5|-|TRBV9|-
CASSVGPSSQETQYF
TGTGCCAGCAGCGTAGGCCCTAGCTCCCAAGAGACCCAGTACTTC
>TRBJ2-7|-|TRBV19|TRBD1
CASSIGTGINSYEQYF
TGTGCCAGTAGTATTGGGACAGGGATAAACTCCTACGAGCAGTACTTC
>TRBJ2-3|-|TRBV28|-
CASSQGRGNTQYF
TGTGCCAGCAGTCAGGGCAGGGGAAATACGCAGTATTTT
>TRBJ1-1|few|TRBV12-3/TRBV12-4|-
CASSRQAANTEAFF
TGTGCCAGCAGTCGACAGGCCGCGAACACTGAAGCTTTCTTT
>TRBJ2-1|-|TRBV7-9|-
CASNPTYLGNEQFF
TGTGCCAGCAACCCCACTTATCTCGGGAATGAGCAGTTCTTC